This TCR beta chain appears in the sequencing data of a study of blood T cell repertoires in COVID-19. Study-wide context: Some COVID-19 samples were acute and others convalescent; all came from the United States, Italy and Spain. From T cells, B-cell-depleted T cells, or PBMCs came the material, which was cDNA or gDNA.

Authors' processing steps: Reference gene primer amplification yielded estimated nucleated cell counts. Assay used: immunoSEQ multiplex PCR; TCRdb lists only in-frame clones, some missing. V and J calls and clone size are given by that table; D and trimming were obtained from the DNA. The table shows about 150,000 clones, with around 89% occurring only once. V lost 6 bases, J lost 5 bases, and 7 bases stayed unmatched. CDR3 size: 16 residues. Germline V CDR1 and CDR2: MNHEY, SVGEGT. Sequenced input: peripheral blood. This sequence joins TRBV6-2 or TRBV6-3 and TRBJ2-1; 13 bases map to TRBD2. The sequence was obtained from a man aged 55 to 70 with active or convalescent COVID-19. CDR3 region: CASSPTSGRANNEQFF. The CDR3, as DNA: TGTGCCAGCAGCCCCACTAGCGGGAGGGCGAACAATGAGCAGTTCTTC.